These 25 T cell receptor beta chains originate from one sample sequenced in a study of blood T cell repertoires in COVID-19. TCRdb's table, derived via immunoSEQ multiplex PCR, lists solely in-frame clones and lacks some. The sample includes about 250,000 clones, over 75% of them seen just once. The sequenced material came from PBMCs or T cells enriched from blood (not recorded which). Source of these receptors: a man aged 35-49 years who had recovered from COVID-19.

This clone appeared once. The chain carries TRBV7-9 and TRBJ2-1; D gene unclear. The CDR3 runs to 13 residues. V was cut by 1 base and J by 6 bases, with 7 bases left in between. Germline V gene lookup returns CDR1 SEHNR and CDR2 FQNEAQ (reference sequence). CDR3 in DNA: TGTGCCAGCAGCTTAGGTAGCCCCAATGAGCAGTTCTTC. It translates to CASSLGSPNEQFF.

CDR3 in DNA: TGTGCCAGCAGCCCCCCGTGGGGAGCCGGGGAGCTGTTTTTT. It encodes CASSPPWGAGELFF. V is TRBV9 and J is TRBJ2-2, with D perhaps TRBD2 (5 bases). There are 14 residues in the CDR3. Germline V gives CDR1 SGDLS, CDR2 YYNGEE. V shed 4 bases and J shed 6 bases, with 13 bases lying between them.

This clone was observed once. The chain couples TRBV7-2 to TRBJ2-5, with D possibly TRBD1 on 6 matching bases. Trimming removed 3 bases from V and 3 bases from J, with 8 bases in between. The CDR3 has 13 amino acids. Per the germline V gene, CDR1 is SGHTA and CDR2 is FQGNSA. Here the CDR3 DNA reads TGTGCCAGCAGCTTCGCAGGGGAAGAGACCCAGTACTTC. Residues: CASSFAGEETQYF.

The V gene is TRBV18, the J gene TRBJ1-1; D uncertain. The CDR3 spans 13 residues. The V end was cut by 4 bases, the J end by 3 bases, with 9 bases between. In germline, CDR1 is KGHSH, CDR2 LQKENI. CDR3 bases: TGTGCCAGCTCACTTTTTCCGGACACTGAAGCTTTCTTT. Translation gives CASSLFPDTEAFF.

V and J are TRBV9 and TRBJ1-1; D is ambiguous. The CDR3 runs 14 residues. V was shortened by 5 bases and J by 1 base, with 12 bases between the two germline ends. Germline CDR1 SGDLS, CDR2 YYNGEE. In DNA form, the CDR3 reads TGTGCCAGCAGGCGGTACACCACGAACACTGAAGCTTTCTTT. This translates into CASRRYTTNTEAFF.

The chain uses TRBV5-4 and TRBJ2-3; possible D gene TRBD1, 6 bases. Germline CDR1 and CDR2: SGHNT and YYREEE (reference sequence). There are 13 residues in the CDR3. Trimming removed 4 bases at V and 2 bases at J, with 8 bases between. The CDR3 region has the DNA TGTGCCAGCAGCAAGGGGGACACAGATACGCAGTATTTT. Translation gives CASSKGDTDTQYF.

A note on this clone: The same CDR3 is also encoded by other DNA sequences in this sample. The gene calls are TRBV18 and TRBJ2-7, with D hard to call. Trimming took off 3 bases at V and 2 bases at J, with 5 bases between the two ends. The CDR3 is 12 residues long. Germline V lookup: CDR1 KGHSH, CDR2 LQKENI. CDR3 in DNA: TGTGCCAGCTCACCGGGCCCCTACGAGCAGTACTTC. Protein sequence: CASSPGPYEQYF.

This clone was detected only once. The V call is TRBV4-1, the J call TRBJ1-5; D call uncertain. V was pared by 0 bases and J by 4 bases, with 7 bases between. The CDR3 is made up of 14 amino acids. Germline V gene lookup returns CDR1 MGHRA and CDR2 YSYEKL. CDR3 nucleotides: TGCGCCAGCAGCCAAGACCCCCATAATCAGCCCCAGCATTTT. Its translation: CASSQDPHNQPQHF.

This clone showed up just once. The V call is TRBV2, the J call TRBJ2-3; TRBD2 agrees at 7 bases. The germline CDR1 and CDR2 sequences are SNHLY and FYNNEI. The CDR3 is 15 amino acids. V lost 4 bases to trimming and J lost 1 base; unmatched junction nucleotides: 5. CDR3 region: CASSGDGGGTDTQYF. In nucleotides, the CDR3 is TGTGCCAGCAGTGGGGATGGGGGGGGCACAGATACGCAGTATTTT.

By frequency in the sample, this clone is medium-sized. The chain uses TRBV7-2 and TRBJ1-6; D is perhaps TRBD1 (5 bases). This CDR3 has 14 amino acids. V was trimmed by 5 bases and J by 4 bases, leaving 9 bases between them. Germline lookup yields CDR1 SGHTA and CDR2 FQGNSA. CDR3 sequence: CASSMTVYNSPLHF. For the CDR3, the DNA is TGTGCCAGCAGCATGACAGTATATAATTCACCCCTCCACTTT.

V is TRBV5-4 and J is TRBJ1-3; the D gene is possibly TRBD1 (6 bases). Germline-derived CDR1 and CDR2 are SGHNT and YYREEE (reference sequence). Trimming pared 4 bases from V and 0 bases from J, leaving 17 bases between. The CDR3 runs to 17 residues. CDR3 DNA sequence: TGTGCCAGCAGCCCGAAAGGGGGACCGGCCTCTGGAAACACCATATATTTT. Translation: CASSPKGGPASGNTIYF.

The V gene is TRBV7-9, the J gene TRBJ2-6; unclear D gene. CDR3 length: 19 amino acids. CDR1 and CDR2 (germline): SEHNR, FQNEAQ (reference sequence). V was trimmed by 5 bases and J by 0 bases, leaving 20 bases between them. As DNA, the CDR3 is TGTGCCAGCAGCCCCCCGAATGACAAGTTTGCCTCTGGGGCCAACGTCCTGACTTTC. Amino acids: CASSPPNDKFASGANVLTF.

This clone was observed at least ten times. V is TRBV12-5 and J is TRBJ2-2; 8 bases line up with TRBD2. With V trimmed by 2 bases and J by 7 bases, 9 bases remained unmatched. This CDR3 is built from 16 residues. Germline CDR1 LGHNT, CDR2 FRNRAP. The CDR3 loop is CASGLFSGSSVGELFF. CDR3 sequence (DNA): TGTGCTAGTGGTTTGTTCAGCGGGAGTTCTGTCGGGGAGCTGTTTTTT.

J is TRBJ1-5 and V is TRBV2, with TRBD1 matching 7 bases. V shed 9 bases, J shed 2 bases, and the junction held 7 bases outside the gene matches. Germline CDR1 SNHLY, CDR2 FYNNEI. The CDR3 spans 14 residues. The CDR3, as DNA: TGTGCCAGTGGACAGGCCCCCGGCAATCAGCCCCAGCATTTT. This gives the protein CASGQAPGNQPQHF.

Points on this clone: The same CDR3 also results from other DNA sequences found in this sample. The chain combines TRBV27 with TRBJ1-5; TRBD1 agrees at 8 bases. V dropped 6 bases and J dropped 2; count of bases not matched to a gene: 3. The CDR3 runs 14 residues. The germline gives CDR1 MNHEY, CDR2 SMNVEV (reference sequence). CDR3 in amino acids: CASRGTGGNQPQHF. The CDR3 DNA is TGTGCCAGCAGGGGGACAGGCGGCAATCAGCCCCAGCATTTT.

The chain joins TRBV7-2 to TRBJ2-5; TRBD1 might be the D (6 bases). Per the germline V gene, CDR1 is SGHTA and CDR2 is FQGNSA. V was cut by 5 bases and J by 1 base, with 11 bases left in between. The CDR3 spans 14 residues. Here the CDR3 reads CASSRDTVQETQYF. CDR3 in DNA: TGTGCCAGCAGCCGGGACACCGTCCAAGAGACCCAGTACTTC.

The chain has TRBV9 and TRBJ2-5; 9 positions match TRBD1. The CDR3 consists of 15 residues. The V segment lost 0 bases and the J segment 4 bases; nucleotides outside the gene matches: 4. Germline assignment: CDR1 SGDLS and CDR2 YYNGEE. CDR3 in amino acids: CASSVVGGQGETQYF. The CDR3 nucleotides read TGTGCCAGCAGCGTAGTCGGGGGACAGGGAGAGACCCAGTACTTC.

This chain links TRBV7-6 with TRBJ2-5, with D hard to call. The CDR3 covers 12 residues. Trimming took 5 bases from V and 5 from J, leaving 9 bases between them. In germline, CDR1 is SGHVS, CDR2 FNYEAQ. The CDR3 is CASSRGGETQYF. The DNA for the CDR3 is TGTGCCAGCAGCCGAGGTGGGGAGACCCAGTACTTC.

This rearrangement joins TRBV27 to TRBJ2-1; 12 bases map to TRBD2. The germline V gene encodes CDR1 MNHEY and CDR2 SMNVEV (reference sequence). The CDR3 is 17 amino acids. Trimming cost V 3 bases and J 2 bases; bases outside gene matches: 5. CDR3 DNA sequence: TGTGCCAGCAGTTTCTTAGGACTAGCGGGGACCTACAATGAGCAGTTCTTC. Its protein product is CASSFLGLAGTYNEQFF.

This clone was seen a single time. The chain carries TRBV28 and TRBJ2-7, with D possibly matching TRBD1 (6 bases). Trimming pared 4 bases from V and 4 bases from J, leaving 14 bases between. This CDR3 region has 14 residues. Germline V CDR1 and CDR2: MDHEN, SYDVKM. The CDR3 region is CASSYVGAGYEQYF. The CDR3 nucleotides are TGTGCCAGCAGTTACGTGGGGGCCGGTTACGAGCAGTACTTC.

CDR3 DNA: TGTGCCAGCAGTTTAAGGGGTCCAACTAATGAAAAACTGTTTTTT. Translated, it gives CASSLRGPTNEKLFF. This chain uses TRBV28 with TRBJ1-4; D might be TRBD1 (5 bases). This CDR3 has 15 residues. Germline V lookup: CDR1 MDHEN, CDR2 SYDVKM. The V end was cut by 2 bases, the J end by 0 bases, with 7 bases between.

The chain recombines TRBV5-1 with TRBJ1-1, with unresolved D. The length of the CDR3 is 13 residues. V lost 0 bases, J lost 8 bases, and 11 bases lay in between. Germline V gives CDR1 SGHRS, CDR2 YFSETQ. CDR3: CASSLGAPSEAFF. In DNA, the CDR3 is TGCGCCAGCAGCTTGGGGGCCCCTTCAGAAGCTTTCTTT.

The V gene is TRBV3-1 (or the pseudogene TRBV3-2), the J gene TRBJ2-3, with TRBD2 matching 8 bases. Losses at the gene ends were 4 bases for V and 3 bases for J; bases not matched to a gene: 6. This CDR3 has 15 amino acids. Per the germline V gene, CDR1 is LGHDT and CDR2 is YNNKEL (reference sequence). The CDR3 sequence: CASSPRGVRTDTQYF. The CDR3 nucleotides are TGTGCCAGCAGCCCGCGGGGGGTTAGGACAGATACGCAGTATTTT.

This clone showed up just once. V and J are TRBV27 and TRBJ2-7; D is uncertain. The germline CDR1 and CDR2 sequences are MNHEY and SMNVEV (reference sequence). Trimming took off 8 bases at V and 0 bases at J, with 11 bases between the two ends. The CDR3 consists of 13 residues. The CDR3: CASAYLSSYEQYF. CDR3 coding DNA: TGTGCCAGCGCCTACTTGAGCTCCTACGAGCAGTACTTC.

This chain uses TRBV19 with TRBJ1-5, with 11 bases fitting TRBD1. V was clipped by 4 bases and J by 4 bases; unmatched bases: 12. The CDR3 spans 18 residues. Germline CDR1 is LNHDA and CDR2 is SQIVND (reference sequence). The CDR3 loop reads CASSSHPGQGAWNQPQHF. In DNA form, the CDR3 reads TGTGCCAGTAGTAGCCACCCAGGACAGGGGGCTTGGAATCAGCCCCAGCATTTT.